This passage covers 14 T cell receptor beta chains from one sample sequenced in a study of cytotoxic CD8 clonotypes in ibrutinib-treated CLL. Clones were sequenced by immunoSEQ multiplex PCR, and TCRdb holds only the in-frame ones, with some missing. The repertoire holds about 150,000 clones, with over 60% as singletons. The sequenced sample was PBMCs, obtained after 12 months of ibrutinib treatment. Source of these receptors: a human donor with chronic lymphocytic leukemia.

Here the CDR3 DNA reads TGTGCCAGCAGTTCCCGCTTGTGGGTCGGTAGCACAGATACGCAGTATTTT. It encodes CASSSRLWVGSTDTQYF. This rearrangement joins TRBV27 to TRBJ2-3; D remains ambiguous. Per the germline V gene, CDR1 is MNHEY and CDR2 is SMNVEV (reference sequence). This CDR3 is built from 17 residues. Trimming left V 4 bases short and J 0 bases short, with 17 bases between.

The rearrangement joins TRBV11-3 to TRBJ1-2; a possible D gene is TRBD1 (6 bases). The germline CDR1 and CDR2 sequences are SGHNT and YENEEA. V lost 0 bases and J lost 2, with 16 bases in between. The CDR3 has 17 residues. The CDR3 loop is CASSLEYREKENYGYTF. CDR3 nucleotide sequence: TGTGCCAGCAGCTTAGAATACAGGGAGAAAGAAAACTATGGCTACACCTTC. Using reference TRBV11-3 and TRBJ1-2 for the parts outside the CDR3, the full variable domain is EAGVVQSPRYKIIEKKQPVAFWCNPISGHNTLYWYLQNLGQGPELLIRYENEEAVDDSQLPKDRFSAERLKGVDSTLKIQPAELGDSAVYLCASSLEYREKENYGYTFGSGTRLTVV.

This clone occurred a few times. The chain combines TRBV7-9 with TRBJ1-2; no firm D call. CDR1 is SEHNR and CDR2 is FQNEAQ in the germline V gene (reference sequence). Trimming removed 8 bases from V and 7 bases from J, with 14 bases in between. The CDR3 has 12 residues. CDR3: CASRGLAVGYTF. The CDR3 coding sequence is TGTGCCAGCCGAGGTCTTGCGGTTGGCTACACCTTC. Combining the CDR3 with reference TRBV7-9 and TRBJ1-2 gives the whole variable domain DTGVSQNPRHKITKRGQNVTFRCDPISEHNRLYWYRQTLGQGPEFLTYFQNEAQLEKSRLLSDRFSAERPKGSFSTLEIQRTEQGDSAMYLCASRGLAVGYTFGSGTRLTVV.

The chain combines TRBV10-3 with TRBJ2-1, with D unclear. Deletions cut 4 bases from V and 4 bases from J, with 8 bases between. Germline V lookup: CDR1 ENHRY, CDR2 SYGVKD. The CDR3 runs to 13 residues. The CDR3: CAISAELYNEQFF. The CDR3 DNA follows: TGTGCCATCAGTGCTGAGCTTTACAATGAGCAGTTCTTC.

CDR3 region: CASSAAKWETQYF. The CDR3, as DNA: TGTGCCAGCAGTGCTGCAAAGTGGGAGACCCAGTACTTC. The gene calls are TRBV27 and TRBJ2-5; D is ambiguous. The germline V gene has CDR1 MNHEY and CDR2 SMNVEV (reference sequence). There are 13 residues in the CDR3. V dropped 5 bases and J dropped 5 bases, with 12 bases sitting between them.

In DNA, the CDR3 is TGTGCCAGCAGGACAAAGGGACTAGCGGGAACTGGATATGAGCAGTTCTTC. It encodes CASRTKGLAGTGYEQFF. The rearrangement joins TRBV7-2 to TRBJ2-1, with 13 nucleotides matching TRBD2. Germline CDR1 and CDR2: SGHTA and FQGNSA. This CDR3 has 17 amino acids. V dropped 6 bases and J dropped 8; count of bases not matched to a gene: 13.

The chain uses TRBV7-6 and TRBJ2-5; 14 bases are shared with TRBD2. CDR3 size: 17 residues. Losses at the gene ends were 5 bases for V and 4 bases for J; bases not matched to a gene: 9. Germline CDR1 SGHVS, CDR2 FNYEAQ. CDR3 sequence reads: CASSILGTSGRGETQYF. CDR3 nucleotides: TGTGCCAGCAGCATACTAGGGACTAGCGGGAGAGGAGAGACCCAGTACTTC. Looking up the rest from reference TRBV7-6 and TRBJ2-5 gives the full variable domain: GAGVSQSPRYKVTKRGQDVALRCDPISGHVSLYWYRQALGQGPEFLTYFNYEAQQDKSGLPNDRFSAERPEGSISTLTIQRTEQRDSAMYRCASSILGTSGRGETQYFGPGTRLLVL.

In DNA, the CDR3 is TGTGCCAGCAGACCACAGGGACTTAATGAAAAACTGTTTTTT. Translation: CASRPQGLNEKLFF. The chain joins TRBV27 to TRBJ1-4, with D possibly being TRBD1 (6 bases). This CDR3 region has 14 residues. With 6 bases removed from V and 4 bases from J, the gap between germline ends came to 12 bases. Germline CDR1 is MNHEY and CDR2 is SMNVEV (reference sequence).

V usage is TRBV5-8 and J usage is TRBJ2-7, with TRBD1 matching over 11 bases. V shed 4 bases, J shed 4 bases, and the junction held 4 bases outside the gene matches. Germline V gene lookup returns CDR1 SGHTS and CDR2 YDEGEE. The CDR3 loop spans 14 amino acids. CDR3 loop: CASSGGTGGYEQYF. In nucleotides, the CDR3 is TGTGCCAGCAGCGGCGGGACAGGGGGGTACGAGCAGTACTTC.

This chain joins TRBV5-1 and TRBJ1-3; D possibly corresponds to TRBD1 (6 bases). Trimming left V 4 bases short and J 0 bases short, with 17 bases between. Germline V gene sequence: CDR1 SGHRS, CDR2 YFSETQ. This CDR3 has 17 residues. The CDR3 protein is CASSPQQGGSSGNTIYF. CDR3 nucleotides: TGCGCCAGCAGCCCTCAACAGGGTGGGAGCTCTGGAAACACCATATATTTT.

The rearrangement joins TRBV7-2 to TRBJ2-1; 7 bases fit TRBD2. J lost 3 bases, V lost 8 bases, and 7 bases had no gene match. Germline-derived CDR1 and CDR2 are SGHTA and FQGNSA. The CDR3 totals 14 residues. Written as DNA, the CDR3 is TGTGCCAGCCCCGGGAGCGGGATCTACAATGAGCAGTTCTTC. As protein: CASPGSGIYNEQFF.

The chain couples TRBV7-3 to TRBJ2-2; TRBD2 matches 8 bases. CDR3 length: 15 residues. Germline V gene lookup returns CDR1 SGHTA and CDR2 FQGTGA. J lost 4 bases, V lost 3 bases, and 4 bases had no gene match. CDR3 sequence reads: CASSFFGRATGELFF. CDR3 nucleotides: TGTGCCAGCAGCTTTTTCGGGAGGGCCACCGGGGAGCTGTTTTTT.

This chain connects TRBV19 to TRBJ1-1; D might be TRBD1 (5 bases). Trimming took off 3 bases at V and 1 base at J, with 15 bases between the two ends. This CDR3 is 16 amino acids long. Germline CDR1 reads LNHDA; CDR2 reads SQIVND (reference sequence). For the CDR3, the DNA is TGTGCCAGTAGTATCATGGCAGGGAATACGAACACTGAAGCTTTCTTT. Its protein is CASSIMAGNTNTEAFF.

The chain recombines TRBV16 with TRBJ2-7; TRBD2 aligns across 8 bases. Germline V lookup: CDR1 KGHSY, CDR2 FQNENV. The CDR3 has 16 amino acids. J was trimmed by 0 bases and V by 4 bases; bases with no gene match: 8. The CDR3 DNA reads TGTGCCAGCAGCCGGGGGGTAGCGGGAAGCTCCTACGAGCAGTACTTC. Translating gives CASSRGVAGSSYEQYF.